Following are 5 T cell receptor beta chains from one sample sequenced in a study of OX40 agonist ivuxolimab in advanced cancers. The data were produced by immunoSEQ multiplex PCR, yet TCRdb's version contains in-frame clones alone and is incomplete. The repertoire holds some 96,000 clones, with around 90% as singletons. This sample comprised CD4+ or CD8+ T cells sorted from blood, obtained in a trial of the OX40 agonist ivuxolimab. The receptors were gathered from an adult with an advanced solid tumor such as melanoma, head and neck, liver or kidney cancer.

The rearrangement joins TRBV27 to TRBJ2-2; possibly TRBD2 for D (5 bases). Trimming stripped 5 bases from V and 9 bases from J, with 13 bases between. The CDR3 loop spans 13 amino acids. Germline CDR1 MNHEY, CDR2 SMNVEV (reference sequence). As DNA, the CDR3 is TGTGCCAGCAGTCCATGGGAGCCTAGGGAGCTGTTTTTT. The encoded protein is CASSPWEPRELFF.

CDR3 DNA: TGCAGCGTCAACGGACAGGGGAACACTGAAGCTTTCTTT. It specifies CSVNGQGNTEAFF. J is TRBJ1-1 and V is TRBV29-1; 8 bases align to TRBD1. CDR1 and CDR2 from the germline V gene are SQVTM and ANQGSEA. CDR3 length: 13 amino acids. V gave up 6 bases and J gave up 1 base; unmatched junction bases: 4.

This chain's CDR3 is CASSLGTAPNTEAFF. The CDR3 coding sequence is TGCGCCAGCAGCTTGGGGACAGCCCCAAACACTGAAGCTTTCTTT. V and J are TRBV5-1 and TRBJ1-1; D possibly corresponds to TRBD1 (6 bases). The V gene's germline CDR1 is SGHRS and CDR2 YFSETQ. Between the trimmed V and J ends, which lost 0 bases and 2 bases, there was a span of 11 bases. This CDR3 comprises 15 residues. Combining the CDR3 with reference TRBV5-1 and TRBJ1-1 gives the whole variable domain KAGVTQTPRYLIKTRGQQVTLSCSPISGHRSVSWYQQTPGQGLQFLFEYFSETQRNKGNFPGRFSGRQFSNSRSEMNVSTLELGDSALYLCASSLGTAPNTEAFFGQGTRLTVV.

The chain has TRBV28 and TRBJ1-1; D remains ambiguous. CDR1 is MDHEN and CDR2 is SYDVKM in the germline V gene. The CDR3 runs 13 residues. Trimming cost V 10 bases and J 0 bases, with 12 bases left between them. The CDR3 DNA is TGTGCCAACTCGATGGGCCTGAACACTGAAGCTTTCTTT. It yields the protein CANSMGLNTEAFF.

This clone appeared a few times. The chain recombines TRBV19 with TRBJ2-7; 9 bases align to TRBD1. The V and J ends lost 10 bases and 3 bases, in that order; junction bases with no gene match: 4. Germline V CDR1 and CDR2: LNHDA, SQIVND (reference sequence). This CDR3 is built from 12 residues. CDR3 DNA sequence: TGTGCCACTGGACAGGGGCACTACGAGCAGTACTTC. Its translation is CATGQGHYEQYF.